This entry is about one T cell receptor beta chain. Its antigen is unidentified. Germline V gives CDR1 SGHTA, CDR2 FQGNSA. V was pared by 6 bases and J by 1 base, with 14 bases between. The CDR3 is made up of 15 amino acids. The entry originates in a study of CD8+CD57+ T cells in acquired aplastic anemia. On the study more broadly: Isolated CD4+ and CD8+ cells, once sorted, yielded DNA averaging roughly 3.4 ug. Healthy donor sequencing depth: around 10 million CD4+, around 12 million CD8+ reads.

TCR beta VDJ combinations and CDR3 sequences were profiled from genomic DNA. TCRdb reprocessed the reads with MiXCR, giving one entry per CDR3 protein. The sample carries 120,000 or so distinct CDR3 sequences, about half recorded once. Whole-study results and caveats: Researchers reported that CD8+ Simpson's diversity was not significantly different in patients versus controls.

The material sequenced was sorted CD4+, CD8+, or CD8+CD57+ T cells (not recorded which) from PBMCs. The sequence was collected from a human donor in good health, serving as a control. This chain joins TRBV7-2 and TRBJ2-3; possibly TRBD1 or TRBD2 for D (5 bases each). DNA of the CDR3: TGTGCCAGCAGGTCGGGGCGGTTTCGCACAGATACGCAGTATTTT. Amino acid sequence: CASRSGRFRTDTQYF.